The source of this T cell receptor (beta chain) is a study of OX40 agonist ivuxolimab in advanced cancers. Study observations and caveats: With doses of 0.1 to 3.0 mg/kg, CD4+ and CD8+ blood T cells had undergone clonal expansion by week 6.

Prior autoimmune disease or systemic immunosuppression barred patients. On this clone: Its specificity is not known.

Trimming removed 0 bases from V and 5 bases from J; junction bases left unmatched: 6. Germline loops: CDR1 LNHNV, CDR2 YYDKDF (reference sequence). The length of the CDR3 is 16 residues. Repertoires were generated with immunoSEQ multiplex PCR, while TCRdb's copy carries only in-frame clones and drops some. Altogether fewer than 75,000 clones are present, roughly 89% being singletons, with the ten largest covering 0.55% to 0.65%. The source was CD4+ or CD8+ T cells sorted from blood, collected in a trial of the OX40 agonist ivuxolimab. The J gene is TRBJ2-1, the V gene TRBV15; 8 nucleotides agree with TRBD2. The clonotype was recovered from an adult with an advanced solid tumor such as melanoma, head and neck, liver or kidney cancer. The CDR3 nucleotides read TGTGCCACCAGCAGAGATTACGGGAGGGGGGACAATGAGCAGTTCTTC. Protein product: CATSRDYGRGDNEQFF.